This entry lists 30 T cell receptor beta chains sequenced from one sample in a study of post-analysis software for immune sequencing data. General observations from the study: Five TRBV segments, including TRBV5-6, TRBV5-1 and TRBV20-1, were more frequent in patients than controls.

Libraries were made from TCR beta cDNA, and they carried unique molecular identifiers. A single record per CDR3 protein comes from TCRdb applying MiXCR to the PCR reads. This sample has hundreds of thousands of distinct CDR3 sequences, with approximately 53% found just once. What these receptors recognize is not known. The sequencing sample was made of blood. The source of these receptors is a girl aged 5 to 17 with multiple sclerosis.

The rearrangement links TRBV5-1 to TRBJ1-2; unclear D gene. The germline CDR1 and CDR2 sequences are SGHRS and YFSETQ. The V end lost 6 bases, the J end lost 7 bases, and 16 bases lay between the germline ends. The CDR3 spans 13 residues. The CDR3 here is CASNLGLSGGYTF. CDR3 DNA: TGCGCCAGCAACCTAGGACTTTCTGGTGGCTACACCTTC.

The chain employs TRBV7-8 and TRBJ2-7, with 9 bases matching TRBD1. This CDR3 is built from 19 residues. The junction had 20 bases not matched to a gene; V was cut back by 6 bases and J by 2 bases. Germline V lookup: CDR1 SGHVS, CDR2 FQNEAQ. For the CDR3, the DNA is TGTGCCAGCAGTTTTAGGTCGGGACAGGGAATGTGGGGACCCTACGAGCAGTACTTC. Encoded protein: CASSFRSGQGMWGPYEQYF.

This clonotype was detected a few times. The rearrangement uses TRBV18 and TRBJ2-7; the match to TRBD1 covers 8 bases. CDR1 is KGHSH, CDR2 LQKENI, per germline. The CDR3 has 15 residues. Losses at the gene ends were 2 bases for V and 2 bases for J; bases not matched to a gene: 5. This CDR3 reads CASSPGQGLTYEQYF. The CDR3 DNA follows: TGTGCCAGCTCACCAGGACAGGGTCTAACCTACGAGCAGTACTTC.

The chain links TRBV12-3 or TRBV12-4 to TRBJ2-7, with TRBD1 identical over 9 bases. V lost 4 bases to trimming and J lost 10 bases; unmatched junction nucleotides: 8. This CDR3 has 13 residues. The CDR3 DNA follows: TGTGCCAGCAGTTCCGGGACAGGGTCCACCCAGTACTTC. Translated: CASSSGTGSTQYF.

The chain links TRBV20-1 to TRBJ2-5, with 10 bases aligning to TRBD2. V gave up 6 bases and J gave up 11 bases; unmatched junction bases: 12. There are 13 residues in the CDR3. CDR1 and CDR2 (germline): DFQATT, SNEGSKA (reference sequence). CDR3 sequence: CSATAGGYNEQYF. The CDR3 DNA reads TGCAGTGCAACAGCGGGAGGGTACAATGAGCAGTACTTC.

This chain uses TRBV9 with TRBJ1-2; TRBD1 aligns across 12 bases. From germline, CDR1 is SGDLS and CDR2 YYNGEE. The CDR3 runs 16 residues. V shed 4 bases and J 4 bases; nucleotides not matched to a gene: 8. Here the CDR3 reads CASSLGQGALLYGYTF. Written as DNA, the CDR3 is TGTGCCAGCAGCCTGGGACAGGGGGCCCTCCTCTATGGCTACACCTTC.

The gene calls are TRBV10-3 and TRBJ2-5, with D tentatively TRBD2 (6 bases). The J call may be wrong; the DNA end is better matched by TRBJ2-7. CDR3 length: 15 amino acids. Germline V lookup: CDR1 ENHRY, CDR2 SYGVKD. CDR3 coding DNA: TGTGCCATCAAGGTGGAGGGACGGGGAGTTGTCGAGCAGTACTTC. Its translation is CAIKVEGRGVVEQYF.

The gene calls are TRBV20-1 and TRBJ1-2; TRBD1 matches at 7 bases. The CDR3 sequence is 14 residues long. The ends lost 0 bases at V and 2 bases at J; junction bases unmatched: 3. Germline lookup yields CDR1 DFQATT and CDR2 SNEGSKA (reference sequence). CDR3 in DNA: TGCAGTGCTAGAGATGTACAGGGGAACTATGGCTACACCTTC. Protein sequence: CSARDVQGNYGYTF.

This chain uses TRBV13 with TRBJ2-1, with 10 bases that match TRBD2. This CDR3 region has 19 residues. Germline assignment: CDR1 PRHDT and CDR2 FYEKMQ (reference sequence). Germline trimming cut 0 bases from V and 8 bases from J; bases unmatched to any gene: 16. The CDR3 DNA reads as TGTGCCAGCAGCTTAGGTGGTTCTAGCGGGAGTTGGTGGGGCGATGAGCAGTTCTTC. Protein sequence: CASSLGGSSGSWWGDEQFF. The entire variable domain, with the rest obtained from reference TRBV13 and TRBJ2-1, is as follows: AAGVIQSPRHLIKEKRETATLKCYPIPRHDTVYWYQQGPGQDPQFLISFYEKMQSDKGSIPDRFSAQQFSDYHSELNMSSLELGDSALYFCASSLGGSSGSWWGDEQFFGPGTRLTVL.

V gene TRBV29-1 combines with J gene TRBJ1-2, with D unclear. Germline V gives CDR1 SQVTM, CDR2 ANQGSEA. V was pared by 4 bases and J by 3 bases, with 6 bases between. The CDR3 runs to 11 residues. CDR3 nucleotide sequence: TGCAGCGTTGGGGAACACTATGGCTACACCTTC. It specifies CSVGEHYGYTF. Together with reference TRBV29-1 and TRBJ1-2, the CDR3 gives the full variable domain: SAVISQKPSRDICQRGTSLTIQCQVDSQVTMMFWYRQQPGQSLTLIATANQGSEATYESGFVIDKFPISRPNLTFSTLTVSNMSPEDSSIYLCSVGEHYGYTFGSGTRLTVV.

The rearrangement links TRBV4-1 to TRBJ2-3; the match to TRBD1 covers 9 bases. Germline CDR1 MGHRA, CDR2 YSYEKL. This CDR3 contains 17 residues. V lost 1 base, J lost 6 bases, and 11 bases stayed unmatched. The CDR3 nucleotides read TGCGCCAGCAGCCAAGCAATAACAGGGGGCAATTACGATACGCAGTATTTT. It is translated as CASSQAITGGNYDTQYF.

This clonotype is a singleton in its sample. This rearrangement joins TRBV29-1 to TRBJ2-1; 10 nucleotides align to TRBD2. This CDR3 has 14 amino acids. Germline CDR1 SQVTM, CDR2 ANQGSEA. J was trimmed by 9 bases and V by 3 bases; bases with no gene match: 8. The CDR3 nucleotides are TGCAGCGTTGACTCGACTAGCGGGTATGTTGAGCAGTTCTTC. This gives the protein CSVDSTSGYVEQFF.

The gene calls are TRBV7-6 and TRBJ2-3; 8 bases agree with TRBD2. Germline V gene sequence: CDR1 SGHVS, CDR2 FNYEAQ. This CDR3 is 15 amino acids long. V shed 2 bases, J shed 5 bases, and the junction held 6 bases outside the gene matches. In DNA form, the CDR3 reads TGTGCCAGCAGCTTATACGCGGGGGGCGTAGATACGCAGTATTTT. Amino acids: CASSLYAGGVDTQYF.

The CDR3: CASSLEGTREAFF. The CDR3 nucleotides are TGTGCCAGCAGTTTAGAGGGGACTCGTGAAGCTTTCTTT. This sequence joins TRBV12-3 or TRBV12-4 and TRBJ1-1, with a tentative D call TRBD1 (5 bases). V lost 1 base to trimming and J lost 7 bases, with 10 bases between them. The CDR3 has 13 amino acids.

This clonotype has just a few counts. This rearrangement joins TRBV11-2 to TRBJ2-5, with D possibly being TRBD2 (5 bases). Trimming removed 3 bases from V and 1 base from J, with 12 bases in between. The CDR3 spans 15 residues. Germline assignment: CDR1 SGHAT and CDR2 FQNNGV. The CDR3 loop is CASSFGVRPQETQYF. Written as DNA, the CDR3 is TGTGCCAGCAGCTTCGGGGTAAGACCCCAAGAGACCCAGTACTTC.

The chain recombines TRBV29-1 with TRBJ2-2; 7 bases fit TRBD1. The V and J ends lost 7 bases and 1 base, in that order; junction bases with no gene match: 6. This CDR3 region has 14 residues. Per germline, CDR1 SQVTM and CDR2 ANQGSEA. The CDR3, as DNA: TGCAGCGGCGCCAGGACAGGGAACACCGGGGAGCTGTTTTTT. It specifies CSGARTGNTGELFF.

This clonotype appeared once. The chain employs TRBV12-3 or TRBV12-4 and TRBJ1-5; D is possibly TRBD1 (6 bases). This CDR3 is built from 18 residues. The V and J ends lost 5 bases and 2 bases respectively, with 22 bases between them. This CDR3 is CASSPSPFGAGGNQPQHF. The CDR3 bases are TGTGCCAGCAGTCCCTCCCCCTTTGGGGCAGGGGGCAATCAGCCCCAGCATTTT.

The chain joins TRBV2 to TRBJ1-2, with a tentative D call TRBD1 (6 bases). CDR3 length equals 13 residues. The V end lost 3 bases, the J end lost 8 bases, and 13 bases lay between the germline ends. Germline V CDR1 and CDR2: SNHLY, FYNNEI. The CDR3 region is CASSDLQGRGYTF. The CDR3 DNA sequence: TGTGCCAGCAGTGACTTACAGGGAAGGGGCTACACCTTC.

The chain couples TRBV29-1 to TRBJ2-7; tentatively, D is TRBD2 (5 bases). V lost 0 bases and J 1 base, leaving 16 bases between the germline ends. This CDR3 has 16 amino acids. Germline V gene lookup returns CDR1 SQVTM and CDR2 ANQGSEA. CDR3 coding DNA: TGCAGCGTTGAAGATCGAGGAGGCCCTGGGTCCTACGAGCAGTACTTC. It translates to CSVEDRGGPGSYEQYF.

V and J are TRBV7-6 and TRBJ2-7, with 10 nucleotides matching TRBD2. V shed 1 base and J 2 bases; nucleotides not matched to a gene: 14. Germline V lookup: CDR1 SGHVS, CDR2 FNYEAQ. The CDR3 consists of 19 residues. The DNA of the CDR3 is TGTGCCAGCAGCTTAGAAGGTCTAGCGGGGGATTATGAGGCCTACGAGCAGTACTTC. Translating it yields CASSLEGLAGDYEAYEQYF.

The chain recombines TRBV28 with TRBJ2-1, with 8 bases that match TRBD2. The ends lost 5 bases at V and 0 bases at J; junction bases unmatched: 6. CDR1 is MDHEN, CDR2 SYDVKM, per germline. The CDR3 is made up of 16 amino acids. The CDR3 bases are TGTGCCAGCAGTAGAACTAGCGGCTACTCCTACAATGAGCAGTTCTTC. Protein product: CASSRTSGYSYNEQFF.

V is TRBV7-2 and J is TRBJ2-1; D is unresolved. CDR1 and CDR2 (germline): SGHTA, FQGNSA. The CDR3 is made up of 11 amino acids. Trimming took off 3 bases at V and 9 bases at J, with 6 bases between the two ends. CDR3 bases: TGTGCCAGCAGCTTGAAAGTTGAGCAGTTCTTC. Translated: CASSLKVEQFF.

The CDR3 protein is CSAWVGHEQFF. CDR3 in DNA: TGCAGTGCCTGGGTGGGGCATGAGCAGTTCTTC. This chain connects TRBV20-1 to TRBJ2-1, with a tentative D call TRBD1 (5 bases). The germline V and J ends were trimmed by 6 bases and 8 bases, with 11 bases remaining between them. CDR1 and CDR2 from the germline V gene are DFQATT and SNEGSKA (reference sequence). The CDR3 covers 11 residues.

The chain is built from TRBV6-5 and TRBJ2-3; no firm D call. Trimming took 5 bases from V and 7 from J, leaving 16 bases between them. Per the germline V gene, CDR1 is MNHEY and CDR2 is SVGAGI. The CDR3 totals 14 residues. CDR3 nucleotide sequence: TGTGCCAGCAGTGGCCCTTTAAGTAGGAATACGCAGTATTTT. This translates into CASSGPLSRNTQYF.

The genes are TRBV29-1 and TRBJ2-1; D might be TRBD1 or TRBD2, each matching 5 bases. There are 13 residues in the CDR3. Trimming cost V 7 bases and J 5 bases, with 15 bases left between them. The germline CDR1 and CDR2 sequences are SQVTM and ANQGSEA. Here the CDR3 DNA reads TGCAGCGGGACCGGGGACGGCCACAATGAGCAGTTCTTC. Encoded protein: CSGTGDGHNEQFF.

This clonotype was picked up a small number of times. V gene TRBV7-9 combines with J gene TRBJ2-5; D is perhaps TRBD1 or TRBD2 (5 bases each). This CDR3 is 20 amino acids long. V lost 1 base and J lost 0, with 24 bases in between. CDR1 and CDR2 (germline): SEHNR, FQNEAQ (reference sequence). CDR3 amino acids: CASSLVGRGAWTPYQETQYF. In DNA, the CDR3 is TGTGCCAGCAGCTTAGTTGGCCGGGGTGCGTGGACACCGTACCAAGAGACCCAGTACTTC.

CDR3 loop: CASSPGTGSLFYGYTF. The CDR3 nucleotides are TGTGCCAGCAGTCCCGGGACAGGGTCCCTTTTTTATGGCTACACCTTC. V is TRBV12-3 or TRBV12-4 and J is TRBJ1-2; 9 nucleotides line up with TRBD1. Germline trimming cut 5 bases from V and 5 bases from J; bases unmatched to any gene: 12. This CDR3 is built from 16 residues.

This chain joins TRBV12-5 and TRBJ2-1; D may correspond to TRBD1 or TRBD2 (5 bases each). V gave up 6 bases and J gave up 4 bases, with 16 bases separating them. Per germline, CDR1 LGHNT and CDR2 FRNRAP. The CDR3 runs 15 residues. CDR3 DNA sequence: TGTGCTAGTGGACGACGGGACGCCAGGTACAATGAGCAGTTCTTC. Its translation: CASGRRDARYNEQFF.

Only a few counts were recorded for this clonotype. V gene TRBV18 combines with J gene TRBJ2-5, with 7 positions matching TRBD1. Germline V gives CDR1 KGHSH, CDR2 LQKENI. CDR3 length: 12 amino acids. V lost 6 bases and J lost 2; bases outside the gene matches: 0. CDR3 loop: CASSDRQETQYF. CDR3 sequence (DNA): TGTGCCAGCTCGGACAGGCAAGAGACCCAGTACTTC.

CDR3 loop: CAISEFPGGSEAFF. Written as DNA, the CDR3 is TGTGCCATCAGTGAGTTCCCGGGTGGTTCTGAAGCTTTCTTT. V usage is TRBV10-3 and J usage is TRBJ1-1, with D unclear. This CDR3 spans 14 amino acids. V gave up 1 base and J gave up 6 bases, with 12 bases separating them. CDR1 and CDR2 from the germline V gene are ENHRY and SYGVKD.